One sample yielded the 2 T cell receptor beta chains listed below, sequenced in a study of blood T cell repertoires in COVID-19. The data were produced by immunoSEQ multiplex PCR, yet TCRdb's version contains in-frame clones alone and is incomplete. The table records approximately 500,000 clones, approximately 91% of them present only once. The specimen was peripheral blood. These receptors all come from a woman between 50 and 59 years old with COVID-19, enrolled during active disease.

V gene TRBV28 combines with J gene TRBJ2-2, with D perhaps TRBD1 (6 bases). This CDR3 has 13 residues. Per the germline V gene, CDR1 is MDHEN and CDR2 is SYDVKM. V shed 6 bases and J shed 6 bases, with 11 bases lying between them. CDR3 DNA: TGTGCCAGCAGCTTCAACAGGGCCGGGGAGCTGTTTTTT. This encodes CASSFNRAGELFF.

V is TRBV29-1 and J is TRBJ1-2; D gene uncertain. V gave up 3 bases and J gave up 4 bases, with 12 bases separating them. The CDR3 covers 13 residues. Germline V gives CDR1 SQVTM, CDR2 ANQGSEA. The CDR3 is CSVESGQFYGYTF. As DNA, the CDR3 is TGCAGCGTTGAGAGCGGGCAGTTCTATGGCTACACCTTC.